What follows are 30 T cell receptor beta chains derived from one specimen sequenced in a study of sequential checkpoint blockade in melanoma. The treatment denotes: randomized to nivolumab then ipilimumab (arm A) or the reverse (arm B). Clones were read by immunoSEQ multiplex PCR, and TCRdb kept only the in-frame ones, dropping some. The profile shows 21,000 or so clones, about 82% of them singletons. Sequenced material: CD8+ T cells sorted from blood (inferred from file names), taken from a patient given nivolumab and ipilimumab in sequence. All receptors derive from a human donor with melanoma.

The rearrangement uses TRBV7-9 and TRBJ2-7; TRBD2 agrees at 7 bases. CDR1 is SEHNR, CDR2 FQNEAQ, per germline (reference sequence). This CDR3 is 16 amino acids long. J lost 0 bases, V lost 1 base, and 6 bases had no gene match. The CDR3 reads CASSLGPSGRSYEQYF. Written as DNA, the CDR3 is TGTGCCAGCAGCTTAGGGCCTAGCGGTCGCTCCTACGAGCAGTACTTC. Supplemented by reference TRBV7-9 and TRBJ2-7, the full variable domain reads DTGVSQNPRHKITKRGQNVTFRCDPISEHNRLYWYRQTLGQGPEFLTYFQNEAQLEKSRLLSDRFSAERPKGSFSTLEIQRTEQGDSAMYLCASSLGPSGRSYEQYFGPGTRLTVT.

This clone has only one observation. The chain carries TRBV7-6 and TRBJ2-5; 7 bases agree with TRBD2. J lost 5 bases, V lost 5 bases, and 5 bases had no gene match. Germline CDR1 SGHVS, CDR2 FNYEAQ. This CDR3 region has 13 residues. CDR3: CASSPLGGETQYF. In DNA, the CDR3 is TGTGCCAGCAGCCCGTTGGGGGGGGAGACCCAGTACTTC. Full variable domain (rest looked up from reference TRBV7-6 and TRBJ2-5): GAGVSQSPRYKVTKRGQDVALRCDPISGHVSLYWYRQALGQGPEFLTYFNYEAQQDKSGLPNDRFSAERPEGSISTLTIQRTEQRDSAMYRCASSPLGGETQYFGPGTRLLVL.

The chain is built from TRBV27 and TRBJ1-6; no clear D. V was shortened by 6 bases and J by 0 bases, with 12 bases between the two germline ends. This CDR3 has 16 residues. The germline V gene encodes CDR1 MNHEY and CDR2 SMNVEV (reference sequence). The CDR3 bases are TGTGCCAGCAGCTCTATTCCGAGCTCCTATAATTCACCCCTCCACTTT. It codes for CASSSIPSSYNSPLHF.

This rearrangement joins TRBV5-4 to TRBJ2-1; the D is unclear. This CDR3 is 13 amino acids long. Trimming left V 2 bases short and J 7 bases short, with 10 bases between. Germline V lookup: CDR1 SGHNT, CDR2 YYREEE (reference sequence). CDR3 nucleotides: TGTGCCAGCAGCTTATTCCAGATTAATGAGCAGTTCTTC. This translates into CASSLFQINEQFF.

V is TRBV5-1 and J is TRBJ1-1; unclear D gene. The germline V and J ends were trimmed by 4 bases and 4 bases, with 11 bases remaining between them. CDR3 length: 13 amino acids. Germline V lookup: CDR1 SGHRS, CDR2 YFSETQ. The CDR3 DNA reads TGCGCCAGCAGCGCCCCGGGGATCACTGAAGCTTTCTTT. Its translation is CASSAPGITEAFF.

The V gene is TRBV9, the J gene TRBJ2-1; TRBD2 matches 7 bases. With V trimmed by 1 base and J by 2 bases, 3 bases remained unmatched. There are 15 residues in the CDR3. Germline-derived CDR1 and CDR2 are SGDLS and YYNGEE. The CDR3, as DNA: TGTGCCAGCAGCGTACTAGCGGACCCCTACAATGAGCAGTTCTTC. Translated, it gives CASSVLADPYNEQFF.

The chain carries TRBV9 and TRBJ2-2; 8 positions match TRBD2. The CDR3 totals 16 residues. The junction had 9 bases not matched to a gene; V was cut back by 4 bases and J by 4 bases. In germline, CDR1 is SGDLS, CDR2 YYNGEE. CDR3 region: CASSPWAGGTTGELFF. The CDR3 nucleotides are TGTGCCAGCAGCCCTTGGGCGGGAGGTACCACCGGGGAGCTGTTTTTT.

This clone was counted a single time. The germline gene is not matched at one end of the junction; a read error may be the cause. The CDR3 region is CSVESVPTGELLF. In DNA, the CDR3 is TGCAGCGTTGAATCTGTTCCCACCGGGGAGCTGCTTTTT. The chain recombines TRBV29-1 with TRBJ2-2; perhaps TRBD2 as D (5 bases). This CDR3 region has 13 residues. Germline V lookup: CDR1 SQVTM, CDR2 ANQGSEA.

The chain couples TRBV28 to TRBJ1-4; D perhaps matches TRBD1 (5 bases). Germline loops: CDR1 MDHEN, CDR2 SYDVKM. This CDR3 is built from 15 residues. V shed 4 bases and J shed 0 bases, with 9 bases lying between them. As DNA, the CDR3 is TGTGCCAGCAGTTGGAGGGGTTCAACTAATGAAAAACTGTTTTTT. Translated: CASSWRGSTNEKLFF.

The V gene is TRBV27, the J gene TRBJ2-1; D might be TRBD2 (7 bases). Trimming pared 8 bases from V and 9 bases from J, leaving 8 bases between. There are 10 residues in the CDR3. Germline loops: CDR1 MNHEY, CDR2 SMNVEV (reference sequence). CDR3 protein: CASGGAEQFF. CDR3 nucleotide sequence: TGTGCCAGCGGGGGGGCTGAGCAGTTCTTC.

A single count supports this clone. This chain links TRBV7-2 with TRBJ2-1; D unclear. CDR1 is SGHTA, CDR2 FQGNSA, per germline. Trimming shortened V by 5 bases and J by 0 bases, and 11 bases separated the two germline ends. The CDR3 contains 15 residues. CDR3 region: CASSRVRSSYNEQFF. The CDR3 bases are TGTGCCAGCAGCCGGGTGCGGAGCTCCTACAATGAGCAGTTCTTC.

V is TRBV6-6 and J is TRBJ2-7; 7 positions agree with TRBD1. V trimming: 7 bases; J trimming: 5 bases; junction bases outside the gene matches: 8. CDR1 and CDR2 from the germline V gene are MNHNY and SVGAGI (reference sequence). CDR3 length: 13 amino acids. The CDR3 protein is CASTLQGVDEQYF. The CDR3, as DNA: TGTGCCAGCACCTTGCAGGGGGTGGACGAGCAGTACTTC.

V and J are TRBV4-1 and TRBJ2-1, with 9 positions matching TRBD1. Trimming cost V 3 bases and J 10 bases; bases outside gene matches: 13. The CDR3 runs 16 residues. Germline CDR1 reads MGHRA; CDR2 reads YSYEKL. In DNA, the CDR3 is TGCGCCAGCAGCCACCCCCCAGGGACAGGGACCAGCGAGCAGTTCTTC. It yields the protein CASSHPPGTGTSEQFF.

This sequence joins TRBV29-1 and TRBJ2-7; D gene uncertain. This CDR3 has 13 amino acids. The germline V gene has CDR1 SQVTM and CDR2 ANQGSEA. V was clipped by 1 base and J by 1 base, with 8 bases between them. CDR3 DNA: TGCAGCGTTGAAGGTCGGAGATCCTACGAGCAGTACTTC. This translates into CSVEGRRSYEQYF.

This clone was seen a single time. The chain is built from TRBV5-1 and TRBJ1-4; 9 bases are shared with TRBD1. The trim removed 4 bases at V and 0 bases at J, leaving 13 bases unmatched. Germline values: CDR1 SGHRS, CDR2 YFSETQ. The CDR3 is 19 amino acids. The CDR3 DNA follows: TGCGCCAGCAGCACCCGGCCCGGGACAGGGCCTCCAACTAATGAAAAACTGTTTTTT. It specifies CASSTRPGTGPPTNEKLFF.

The chain is built from TRBV27 and TRBJ2-1; 12 positions match TRBD2. Trimming took 5 bases from V and 3 from J; bases not matched to a gene: 8. Looked up from germline, CDR1 is MNHEY and CDR2 is SMNVEV (reference sequence). This CDR3 has 17 amino acids. The CDR3: CASSPETSGRGYNEQFF. Here the CDR3 DNA reads TGTGCCAGCAGTCCTGAGACTAGCGGGAGAGGCTACAATGAGCAGTTCTTC.

In DNA, the CDR3 is TGTGCCAGCAGCTCCCGTAGAGATGAGCAGTTCTTC. Translating gives CASSSRRDEQFF. This chain joins TRBV7-3 and TRBJ2-1; no firm D call. Germline V gives CDR1 SGHTA, CDR2 FQGTGA. CDR3 length: 12 amino acids. V lost 4 bases and J lost 8, with 9 bases in between.

The V call is TRBV28, the J call TRBJ1-5; D remains ambiguous. Looked up from germline, CDR1 is MDHEN and CDR2 is SYDVKM. The CDR3 length is 13 residues. Trimming stripped 7 bases from V and 0 bases from J, with 7 bases between. CDR3 in DNA: TGTGCCAGCACGGTTTATAGCAATCAGCCCCAGCATTTT. Translating it yields CASTVYSNQPQHF.

This rearrangement joins TRBV28 to TRBJ2-2, with TRBD2 as a possible D gene (6 bases). CDR1 and CDR2 from the germline V gene are MDHEN and SYDVKM. The CDR3 consists of 15 residues. V lost 3 bases and J 5 bases, leaving 13 bases between the germline ends. Here the CDR3 DNA reads TGTGCCAGCAGTTTCCGGGGAGCGGGTACCGGGGAGCTGTTTTTT. Amino acid sequence: CASSFRGAGTGELFF.

V usage is TRBV9 and J usage is TRBJ2-2; 12 bases are a match to TRBD2. CDR3 length: 12 residues. V gave up 7 bases and J gave up 13 bases; unmatched junction bases: 5. From germline, CDR1 is SGDLS and CDR2 YYNGEE. In DNA, the CDR3 is TGTGCCAGCTCTAGCGGGGGGGCTAGGCTGTTTTTT. Translated, it gives CASSSGGARLFF.

The chain carries TRBV5-4 and TRBJ2-6, with D possibly being TRBD1 (6 bases). This CDR3 has 19 residues. Trimming took off 4 bases at V and 0 bases at J, with 20 bases between the two ends. Looked up from germline, CDR1 is SGHNT and CDR2 is YYREEE (reference sequence). CDR3 DNA sequence: TGTGCCAGCAGCCGGGGATCCGGCAGGGGAAGCTCTGGGGCCAACGTCCTGACTTTC. As protein: CASSRGSGRGSSGANVLTF.

The V call is TRBV6-5, the J call TRBJ2-1; 7 positions match TRBD1. The CDR3 covers 14 residues. Per the germline V gene, CDR1 is MNHEY and CDR2 is SVGAGI. V lost 1 base to trimming and J lost 10 bases; unmatched junction nucleotides: 7. As DNA, the CDR3 is TGTGCCAGCAGTTACTACCGGGACAGAGCGGAGCAGTTCTTC. Protein: CASSYYRDRAEQFF.

This chain uses TRBV2 with TRBJ2-1; TRBD2 agrees at 10 bases. CDR1 is SNHLY and CDR2 is FYNNEI in the germline V gene. V shed 6 bases and J 7 bases; nucleotides not matched to a gene: 6. The CDR3 is made up of 14 amino acids. The CDR3: CASRAGGPGNEQFF. In nucleotides, the CDR3 is TGTGCCAGCAGAGCGGGAGGGCCGGGGAATGAGCAGTTCTTC.

The rearrangement joins TRBV4-1 to TRBJ2-3; 7 bases are a match to TRBD2. In germline, CDR1 is MGHRA, CDR2 YSYEKL. CDR3 size: 16 residues. V trimming: 1 base; J trimming: 1 base; junction bases outside the gene matches: 5. The CDR3 sequence: CASSQVPSGRTDTQYF. The CDR3 DNA is TGCGCCAGCAGCCAAGTACCTAGCGGCCGCACAGATACGCAGTATTTT.

The V gene is TRBV9, the J gene TRBJ2-5; TRBD1 matches 7 bases. Germline V gene sequence: CDR1 SGDLS, CDR2 YYNGEE. The V gene end was trimmed by 2 bases and the J gene end by 0 bases; junction bases not matched to a gene: 4. The CDR3 has 15 residues. The CDR3 coding sequence is TGTGCCAGCAGCGTTCTGGGACAGCACCAAGAGACCCAGTACTTC. This gives the protein CASSVLGQHQETQYF.

The genes are TRBV7-8 and TRBJ1-5, with a possible D match to TRBD1 (6 bases). This CDR3 comprises 15 residues. Germline loops: CDR1 SGHVS, CDR2 FQNEAQ. The V gene lost 5 bases and the J gene lost 0 bases, with 11 bases spanning the gap. DNA for the CDR3: TGTGCCAGCAGCCGGACAGCATATAGCAATCAGCCCCAGCATTTT. It encodes CASSRTAYSNQPQHF.

This clone was recorded once. This chain joins TRBV9 and TRBJ2-3; 7 bases align to TRBD2. The germline V gene encodes CDR1 SGDLS and CDR2 YYNGEE. The CDR3 is made up of 14 amino acids. V was pared by 3 bases and J by 4 bases, with 5 bases of the junction left unmatched. CDR3 in amino acids: CASSGSGVADTQYF. CDR3 coding DNA: TGTGCCAGCAGCGGGAGCGGGGTAGCAGATACGCAGTATTTT.

This chain joins TRBV13 and TRBJ2-4; D is possibly TRBD1 (6 bases). The CDR3 is made up of 14 amino acids. Germline values: CDR1 PRHDT, CDR2 FYEKMQ (reference sequence). Trimming removed 2 bases from V and 7 bases from J, with 12 bases in between. As DNA, the CDR3 is TGTGCCAGCAGCTTATCAGGGGTAGAGAACATTCAGTACTTC. Amino acids: CASSLSGVENIQYF.

The CDR3 reads CASSFWGTAGNTIYF. The DNA of the CDR3 is TGTGCCAGCAGTTTTTGGGGGACAGCTGGAAACACCATATATTTT. The V and J genes are TRBV28 and TRBJ1-3; 7 bases line up with TRBD1. Trimming took 3 bases from V and 2 from J; bases not matched to a gene: 4. The CDR3 is 15 residues long. Germline V CDR1 and CDR2: MDHEN, SYDVKM. Full variable domain (rest looked up from reference TRBV28 and TRBJ1-3): DVKVTQSSRYLVKRTGEKVFLECVQDMDHENMFWYRQDPGLGLRLIYFSYDVKMKEKGDIPEGYSVSREKKERFSLILESASTNQTSMYLCASSFWGTAGNTIYFGEGSWLTVV.

The J gene is TRBJ1-2, the V gene TRBV28; D unclear. In germline, CDR1 is MDHEN, CDR2 SYDVKM. Trimming pared 2 bases from V and 8 bases from J, leaving 12 bases between. The CDR3 contains 13 residues. Here the CDR3 DNA reads TGTGCCAGCAGTTTAGGTGAGAGGGTCGGCTACACCTTC. Protein product: CASSLGERVGYTF.